The 2 T cell receptor beta chains given below trace back to one sample, sequenced in a study of CD8+CD57+ T cells in acquired aplastic anemia. Genomic DNA was employed as the template in profiling TCR beta VDJ and CDR3. TCRdb reanalysed the reads using MiXCR and keeps one entry per CDR3 protein. The table includes 50,000 to 70,000 distinct CDR3 sequences, under 55% detected once. Sequencing input: sorted CD4+, CD8+, or CD8+CD57+ T cells (not recorded which) from PBMCs. The receptors here all came from a human donor in good health, serving as a control.

The rearrangement uses TRBV15 and TRBJ1-2; unclear D gene. The CDR3 is 14 amino acids. Germline loops: CDR1 LNHNV, CDR2 YYDKDF (reference sequence). V lost 5 bases and J 2 bases, leaving 12 bases between the germline ends. CDR3 region: CATSGERVNYGYTF. CDR3 sequence (DNA): TGTGCCACCAGCGGCGAAAGGGTAAACTATGGCTACACCTTC.

There are many counts of this clonotype. The chain is built from TRBV11-2 and TRBJ1-6, with D possibly TRBD1 on 5 matching bases. The CDR3 has 15 amino acids. Germline V lookup: CDR1 SGHAT, CDR2 FQNNGV. With 6 bases removed from V and 8 bases from J, the gap between germline ends came to 17 bases. For the CDR3, the DNA is TGTGCCAGCAGTCAAATCCGGGACTCAGATTCACCCCTCCACTTT. This encodes CASSQIRDSDSPLHF.